Below are 9 T cell receptor beta chains sequenced from a single sample in a study of blood T cells in healthy people across ages. Sample-barcoded 5' priming and a J-beta primer mix drove a second PCR of about 6 to 12 cycles. TCRdb independently ran MiXCR on the 5' RACE reads; one entry per CDR3 protein. The sample records roughly 1.4 million distinct CDR3 sequences, 45% to 70% being singletons. Material for sequencing was blood. The receptors come from a man aged 18 to 29 in good health.

The gene calls are TRBV7-8 and TRBJ2-3; unclear D gene. The V end lost 2 bases, the J end lost 2 bases, and 11 bases lay between the germline ends. This CDR3 comprises 15 residues. Germline-derived CDR1 and CDR2 are SGHVS and FQNEAQ. The CDR3 sequence is CASSLTGSSTDTQYF. In nucleotides, the CDR3 is TGTGCCAGCAGCTTAACGGGCTCCTCCACAGATACGCAGTATTTT.

This clonotype was detected a few times. The chain has TRBV12-3 or TRBV12-4 and TRBJ2-6; D possibly corresponds to TRBD1 (6 bases). This CDR3 is built from 14 residues. V was trimmed by 6 bases and J by 2 bases, leaving 8 bases between them. CDR3 loop: CASRQGPGANVLTF. For the CDR3, the DNA is TGTGCCAGCAGGCAGGGGCCTGGGGCCAACGTCCTGACTTTC.

This clonotype came up a few times. This chain links TRBV29-1 with TRBJ2-7; 12 bases fit TRBD1. This CDR3 comprises 14 residues. Trimming cost V 1 base and J 5 bases; bases outside gene matches: 3. The germline V gene has CDR1 SQVTM and CDR2 ANQGSEA. CDR3 nucleotides: TGCAGCGTTGAAGGGGACAGGGGGCTTAACGAGCAGTACTTC. It encodes CSVEGDRGLNEQYF.

The V gene is TRBV7-6, the J gene TRBJ1-2, with no clear D. Trimming pared 1 base from V and 7 bases from J, leaving 16 bases between. CDR1 and CDR2 (germline): SGHVS, FNYEAQ. This CDR3 has 15 amino acids. The DNA of the CDR3 is TGTGCCAGCAGCTTAGGGGGTCAATACCCCCGTGGCTACACCTTC. As protein: CASSLGGQYPRGYTF.

The chain is built from TRBV20-1 and TRBJ2-7; no clear D gene. The CDR3 consists of 14 residues. Germline CDR1 reads DFQATT; CDR2 reads SNEGSKA (reference sequence). The V gene lost 3 bases and the J gene lost 0 bases, with 12 bases spanning the gap. Here the CDR3 reads CSARLGANSYEQYF. The CDR3 DNA reads as TGCAGTGCTAGGCTAGGCGCGAACTCCTACGAGCAGTACTTC.

This rearrangement joins TRBV18 to TRBJ2-1, with a weak D call TRBD2 (7 bases). V lost 2 bases and J lost 8, with 22 bases in between. This CDR3 is built from 17 residues. The germline gives CDR1 KGHSH, CDR2 LQKENI. CDR3 sequence (DNA): TGTGCCAGCTCACCAGGGATCCAGGACCCCGGGGGGCATGAGCAGTTCTTC. Its translation is CASSPGIQDPGGHEQFF.

The chain recombines TRBV29-1 with TRBJ2-7, with a weak D call TRBD1 (6 bases). V lost 4 bases, J lost 4 bases, and 17 bases lay in between. The CDR3 totals 14 residues. Per the germline V gene, CDR1 is SQVTM and CDR2 is ANQGSEA. In nucleotides, the CDR3 is TGCAGCGTTGCCCGAAGTAGGGACACGTACGAGCAGTACTTC. This gives the protein CSVARSRDTYEQYF.

A word on this clonotype: The junction and the germline gene differ at one end; a read error may be behind it. The chain is built from TRBV12-3 or TRBV12-4 and TRBJ2-2; TRBD2 is a possible D gene (6 bases). CDR3 size: 13 residues. The chain's CDR3 is CASSLGGSGELFF. In DNA form, the CDR3 reads TGTGCCAGCAGCTTAGGAGGGTCCGGGGAGCTGTTTTTT.

V usage is TRBV28 and J usage is TRBJ1-6; TRBD1 agrees at 7 bases. With 4 bases clipped from V and 7 bases from J, the junction kept 13 bases outside the gene matches. CDR1 MDHEN and CDR2 SYDVKM come from the germline V gene. The CDR3 runs 17 residues. CDR3 DNA: TGTGCCAGCAGTTCCTCCGGGACAGTAAGAGGGAATTCACCCCTCCACTTT. This sequence encodes CASSSSGTVRGNSPLHF. Full variable domain (outside the CDR3, taken from reference TRBV28 and TRBJ1-6): DVKVTQSSRYLVKRTGEKVFLECVQDMDHENMFWYRQDPGLGLRLIYFSYDVKMKEKGDIPEGYSVSREKKERFSLILESASTNQTSMYLCASSSSGTVRGNSPLHFGNGTRLTVT.